A single T cell receptor beta chain is shown here with its context. Its cognate antigen is unknown. Out of around 10 ml of fresh peripheral blood, PBMCs were obtained. Amplification from RNA transcripts yielded the TCR beta CDR3 regions. Second-round multiplex PCR followed a first-round RT-PCR using HTBI primers. TCRdb called the multiplex PCR reads again in MiXCR, with one record for every CDR3 protein. The sample holds 200,000 to 300,000 distinct CDR3 sequences, around 42% seen once. These data originate in a study of Graves' ophthalmopathy and Graves' hyperthyroidism. Study-level results: Classification of ophthalmopathy versus stable hyperthyroidism by a 13-signature model yielded around 90% sensitivity and around 76% specificity.

CDR3 length: 15 residues. CDR1 is MDHEN and CDR2 is SYDVKM in the germline V gene. V trimming: 7 bases; J trimming: 13 bases; junction bases outside the gene matches: 16. This receptor was identified in an adult man with Graves' ophthalmopathy. This chain uses TRBV28 with TRBJ1-6; TRBD1 matches at 7 bases. Sequenced sample: peripheral blood. The CDR3 nucleotides read TGTGCCAGCACCTCTCAGACAGGGCCCGCCGCGCCCCTCCACTTT. Encoded protein: CASTSQTGPAAPLHF.